This T cell receptor (beta chain) was captured by sequencing in a study of cytomegalovirus exposure and HLA in healthy donors. Findings of the study overall: Later examination showed HLA-associated TCR beta chains had greater clonal expansion than equally common others.

The CDR3 has 12 amino acids. In germline, CDR1 is SGHTA, CDR2 FQGNSA. Trimming took off 7 bases at V and 7 bases at J, with 11 bases between the two ends. While unrecorded immune exposures were likely, the donors were nominally healthy when sampled. 60 Vbeta and 13 Jbeta primers were used in PCR. Profiled with immunoSEQ multiplex PCR; TCRdb holds only in-frame clones, not every one. Of some 270,000 clones listed, approximately 80% are singletons. For this clone: Antigen specificity is unknown.

The chain combines TRBV7-2 with TRBJ1-5; TRBD1 is a possible D gene (6 bases). The TCR sequence derives from a girl aged 2 to 9 in good health and CMV-seronegative. The material sequenced was PBMCs. The CDR3 spells CASIGTKQPQHF. CDR3 nucleotide sequence: TGTGCCAGCATAGGGACAAAACAGCCCCAGCATTTT.